Sequencing of this T cell receptor beta chain was carried out in a study of blood T cell repertoires in COVID-19. Overall study context: Samples taken during acute and convalescent COVID-19 were collected in the United States, Italy and Spain.

As originally analysed: Researchers report that nucleated cell counts were estimated from reference gene primer amplification. Repertoires were generated with immunoSEQ multiplex PCR, while TCRdb's copy carries only in-frame clones and drops some. The V and J calls and the clone size are those of that table, but D and trimming were determined from the DNA. Altogether some 120,000 clones are present, 69% being singletons, with the ten largest covering about 2.2%. Sequencing was carried out using peripheral blood. The sequence derives from a woman between 70 and 85 years old with acute or convalescent COVID-19.

The CDR3 spells CASRVQGGGTEAFF. DNA of the CDR3: TGTGCCAGCAGGGTACAGGGCGGCGGCACTGAAGCTTTCTTT. The chain has TRBV5-4 and TRBJ1-1; D might be TRBD1 (6 bases). There are 14 residues in the CDR3. Germline V gives CDR1 SGHNT, CDR2 YYREEE (reference sequence). V dropped 5 bases and J dropped 4 bases, with 15 bases sitting between them. Full variable domain (remainder filled in from reference TRBV5-4 and TRBJ1-1): ETGVTQSPTHLIKTRGQQVTLRCSSQSGHNTVSWYQQALGQGPQFIFQYYREEENGRGNFPPRFSGLQFPNYSSELNVNALELDDSALYLCASRVQGGGTEAFFGQGTRLTVV.